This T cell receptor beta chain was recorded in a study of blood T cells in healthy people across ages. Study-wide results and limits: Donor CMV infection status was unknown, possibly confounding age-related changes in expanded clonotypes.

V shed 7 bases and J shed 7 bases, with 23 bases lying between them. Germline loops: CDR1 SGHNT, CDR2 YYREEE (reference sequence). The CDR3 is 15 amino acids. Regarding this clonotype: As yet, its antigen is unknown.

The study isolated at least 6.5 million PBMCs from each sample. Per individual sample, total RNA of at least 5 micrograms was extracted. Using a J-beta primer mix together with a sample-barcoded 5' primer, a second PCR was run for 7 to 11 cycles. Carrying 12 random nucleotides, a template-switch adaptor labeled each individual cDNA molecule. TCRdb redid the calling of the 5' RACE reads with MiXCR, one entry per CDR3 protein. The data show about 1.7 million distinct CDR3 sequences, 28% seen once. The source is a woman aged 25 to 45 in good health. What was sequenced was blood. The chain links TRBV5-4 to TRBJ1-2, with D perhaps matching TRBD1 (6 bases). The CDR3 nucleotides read TGTGCCAGCCGAATCGCGACAGGCCCCCTCACTGGCTACACCTTC. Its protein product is CASRIATGPLTGYTF.